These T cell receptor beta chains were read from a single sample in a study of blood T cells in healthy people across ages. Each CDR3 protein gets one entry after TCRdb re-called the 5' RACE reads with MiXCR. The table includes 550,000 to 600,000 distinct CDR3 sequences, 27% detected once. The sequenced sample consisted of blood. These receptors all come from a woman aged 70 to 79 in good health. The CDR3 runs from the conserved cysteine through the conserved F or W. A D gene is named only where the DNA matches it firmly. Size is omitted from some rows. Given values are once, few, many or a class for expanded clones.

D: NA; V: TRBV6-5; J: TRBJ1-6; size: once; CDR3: CASSYSGQAGSPLHF; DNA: TGTGCCAGCAGTTACTCTGGTCAGGCGGGGTCACCCCTCCACTTT
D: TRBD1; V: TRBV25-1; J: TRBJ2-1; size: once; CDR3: CASSDLRTGGYNEQFF; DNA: TGTGCCAGCAGTGACCTCCGGACAGGCGGCTACAATGAGCAGTTCTTC
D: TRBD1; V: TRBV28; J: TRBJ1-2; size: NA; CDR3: CASSLGGEDRGQGYTF; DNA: TGTGCCAGCAGTTTAGGCGGCGAAGACAGGGGCCAAGGCTACACCTTC
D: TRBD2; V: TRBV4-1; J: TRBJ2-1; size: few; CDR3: CASSQGTSGGGNEQFF; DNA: TGCGCCAGCAGCCAGGGGACTAGCGGGGGAGGAAATGAGCAGTTCTTC
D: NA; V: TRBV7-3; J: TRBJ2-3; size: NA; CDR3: CAGSLRQQETQYF; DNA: TGTGCCGGCAGCTTACGACAGCAAGAGACCCAGTACTTT
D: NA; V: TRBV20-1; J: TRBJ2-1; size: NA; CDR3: CSASARGDNEQFF; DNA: TGCAGTGCTAGTGCGAGGGGCGACAATGAGCAGTTCTTC
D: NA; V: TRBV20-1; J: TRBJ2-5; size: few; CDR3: CSAEGHAGETQYF; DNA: TGCAGTGCAGAAGGGCACGCCGGTGAGACCCAGTACTTC
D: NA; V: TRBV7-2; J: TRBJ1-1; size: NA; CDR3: CASSSIITRNTEAFF; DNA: TGTGCCAGCAGCTCCATCATTACCCGGAACACTGAAGCTTTCTTT
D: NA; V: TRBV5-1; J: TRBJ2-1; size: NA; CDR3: CASSRPEGNEQFF; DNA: TGCGCCAGCAGCAGACCAGAGGGCAATGAGCAGTTCTTC
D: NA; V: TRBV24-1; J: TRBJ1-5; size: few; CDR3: CAALRVGDQPQHF; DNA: TGTGCCGCTCTTCGGGTAGGAGACCAGCCCCAGCATTTT
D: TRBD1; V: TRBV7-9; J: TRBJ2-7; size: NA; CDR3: CASSSDRGADEQYF; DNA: TGTGCCAGCAGCTCCGACAGGGGTGCCGACGAGCAGTACTTC
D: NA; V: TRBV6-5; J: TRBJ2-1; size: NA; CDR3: CASKWGSTNEQFF; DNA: TGTGCCAGCAAATGGGGTTCAACAAATGAGCAGTTCTTC
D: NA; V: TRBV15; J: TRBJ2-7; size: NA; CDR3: CATSRERGYEQYF; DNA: TGTGCCACCAGCAGAGAAAGGGGCTACGAGCAGTACTTC